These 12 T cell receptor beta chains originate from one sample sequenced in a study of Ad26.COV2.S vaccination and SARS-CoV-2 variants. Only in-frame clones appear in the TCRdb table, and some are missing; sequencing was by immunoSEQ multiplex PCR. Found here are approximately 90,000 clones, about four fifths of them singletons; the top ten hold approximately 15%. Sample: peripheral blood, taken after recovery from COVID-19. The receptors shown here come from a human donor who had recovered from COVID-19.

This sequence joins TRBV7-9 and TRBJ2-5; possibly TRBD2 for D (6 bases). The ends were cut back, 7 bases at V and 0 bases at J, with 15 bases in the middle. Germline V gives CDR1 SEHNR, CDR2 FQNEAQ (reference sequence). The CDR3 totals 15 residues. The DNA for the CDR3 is TGTGCCAGCATGCCGGGGCGGGAATACCAAGAGACCCAGTACTTC. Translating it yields CASMPGREYQETQYF.

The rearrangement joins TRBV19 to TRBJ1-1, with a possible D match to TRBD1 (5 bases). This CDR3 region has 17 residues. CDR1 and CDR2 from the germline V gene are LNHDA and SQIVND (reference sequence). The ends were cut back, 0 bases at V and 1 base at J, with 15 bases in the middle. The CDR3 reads CASSIDLGGRENTEAFF. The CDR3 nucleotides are TGTGCCAGTAGTATAGATCTCGGGGGTAGAGAGAACACTGAAGCTTTCTTT.

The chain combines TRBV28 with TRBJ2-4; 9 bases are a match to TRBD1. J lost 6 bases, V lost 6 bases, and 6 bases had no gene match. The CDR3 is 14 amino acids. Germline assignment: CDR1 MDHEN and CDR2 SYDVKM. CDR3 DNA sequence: TGTGCCAGCAGGGGGACAGGGCGAGGAAACATTCAGTACTTC. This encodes CASRGTGRGNIQYF.

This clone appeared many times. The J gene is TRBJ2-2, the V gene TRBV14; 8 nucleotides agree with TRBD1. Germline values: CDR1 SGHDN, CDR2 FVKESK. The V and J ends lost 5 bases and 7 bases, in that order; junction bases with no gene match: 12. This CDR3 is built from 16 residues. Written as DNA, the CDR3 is TGTGCCAGCAGCAGTTTGACAGGGGCCGTCGGCGGGGAGCTGTTTTTT. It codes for CASSSLTGAVGGELFF.

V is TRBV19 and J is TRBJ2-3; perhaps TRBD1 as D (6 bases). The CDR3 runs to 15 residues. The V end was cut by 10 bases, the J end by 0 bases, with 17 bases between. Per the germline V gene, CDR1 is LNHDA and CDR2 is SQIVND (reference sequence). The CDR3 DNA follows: TGTGCCACCTCGGACAGCTTCAATAGCACAGATACGCAGTATTTT. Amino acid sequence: CATSDSFNSTDTQYF.

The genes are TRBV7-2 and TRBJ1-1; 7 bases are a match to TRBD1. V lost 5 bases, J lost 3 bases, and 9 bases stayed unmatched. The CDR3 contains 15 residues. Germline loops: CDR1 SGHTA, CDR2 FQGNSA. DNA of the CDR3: TGTGCCAGCAGCCCGAACAGGGGCGGGTACACTGAAGCTTTCTTT. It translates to CASSPNRGGYTEAFF.

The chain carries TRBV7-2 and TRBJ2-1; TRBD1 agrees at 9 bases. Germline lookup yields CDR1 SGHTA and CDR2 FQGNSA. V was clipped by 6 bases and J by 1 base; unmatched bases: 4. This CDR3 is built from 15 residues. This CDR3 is CASSADRGSYNEQFF. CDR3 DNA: TGTGCCAGCAGTGCCGACAGGGGGTCCTACAATGAGCAGTTCTTC.

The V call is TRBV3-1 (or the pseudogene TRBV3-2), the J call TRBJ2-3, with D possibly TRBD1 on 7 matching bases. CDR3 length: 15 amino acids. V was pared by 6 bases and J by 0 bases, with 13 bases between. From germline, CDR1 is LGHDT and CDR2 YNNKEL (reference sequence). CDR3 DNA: TGTGCCAGCAGGTTCAGGGGGGAGAGCACAGATACGCAGTATTTT. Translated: CASRFRGESTDTQYF.

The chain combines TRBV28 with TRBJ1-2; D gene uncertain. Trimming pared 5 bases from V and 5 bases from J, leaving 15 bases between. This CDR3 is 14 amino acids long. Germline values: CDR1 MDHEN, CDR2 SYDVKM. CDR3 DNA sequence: TGTGCCAGCAGTACTGACACCCGGCTTTATGGCTACACCTTC. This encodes CASSTDTRLYGYTF.

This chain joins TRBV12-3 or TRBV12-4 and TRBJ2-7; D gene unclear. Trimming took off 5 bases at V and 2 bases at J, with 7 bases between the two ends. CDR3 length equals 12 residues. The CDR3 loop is CASSRVPYEQYF. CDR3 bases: TGTGCCAGCAGTCGGGTCCCCTACGAGCAGTACTTC.

The CDR3 nucleotides read TGTGCCAGCAGTCCAAGGGCGCTCCAAGGGACTTCCGGGCAGTTCTTC. It translates to CASSPRALQGTSGQFF. The V call is TRBV11-3, the J call TRBJ2-1; D may be TRBD2 (6 bases). The germline V and J ends were trimmed by 6 bases and 12 bases, with 27 bases remaining between them. This CDR3 has 16 residues. CDR1 and CDR2 (germline): SGHNT, YENEEA.

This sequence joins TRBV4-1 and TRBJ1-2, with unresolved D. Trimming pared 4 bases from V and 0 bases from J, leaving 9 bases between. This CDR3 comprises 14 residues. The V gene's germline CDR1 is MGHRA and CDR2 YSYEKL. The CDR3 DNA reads TGCGCCAGCAGCCGTGCAGCTACTAACTATGGCTACACCTTC. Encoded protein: CASSRAATNYGYTF.